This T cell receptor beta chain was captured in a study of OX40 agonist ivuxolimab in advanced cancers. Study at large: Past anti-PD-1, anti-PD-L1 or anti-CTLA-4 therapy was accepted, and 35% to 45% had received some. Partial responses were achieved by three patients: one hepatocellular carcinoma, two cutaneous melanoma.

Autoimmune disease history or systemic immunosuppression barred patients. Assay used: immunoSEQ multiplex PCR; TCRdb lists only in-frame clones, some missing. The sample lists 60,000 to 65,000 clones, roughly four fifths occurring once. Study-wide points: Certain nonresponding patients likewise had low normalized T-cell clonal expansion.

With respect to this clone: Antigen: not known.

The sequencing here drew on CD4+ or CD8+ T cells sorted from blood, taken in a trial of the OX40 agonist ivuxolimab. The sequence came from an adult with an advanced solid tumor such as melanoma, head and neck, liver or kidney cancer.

The CDR3 here is CASSFGQYEQYF. The DNA for the CDR3 is TGTGCCAGCAGCTTCGGACAGTACGAGCAGTACTTC. The chain uses TRBV5-6 and TRBJ2-7; D may be TRBD1 (6 bases). The CDR3 extends over 12 amino acids. Deletions cut 2 bases from V and 4 bases from J, with 7 bases between. CDR1 and CDR2 from the germline V gene are SGHDT and YYEEEE.